Each of the 10 T cell receptor beta chains below was sequenced from the same sample in a study of T cells in Graves' hyperthyroidism and ophthalmopathy. It was RNA transcripts that yielded the amplified TCR beta CDR3 regions. A set of HTBI primers served as the primers for a first-round RT-PCR of the TCR CDR3. From the multiplex PCR reads, TCRdb called clonotypes with MiXCR, one entry per CDR3 protein. The sample shows 660,000 or so distinct CDR3 sequences, about 45% of them seen only once. The sample was peripheral blood or thyroid tissue (not recorded which). The receptors were gathered from an adult man with Graves' disease, either hyperthyroidism or ophthalmopathy (not recorded which).

This clonotype was seen many times. CDR3 sequence: CSAGAGYEQYF. CDR3 nucleotide sequence: TGCAGCGCCGGAGCAGGGTACGAGCAGTACTTC. The V call is TRBV29-1, the J call TRBJ2-7; a possible D gene is TRBD1 (5 bases). The germline V gene encodes CDR1 SQVTM and CDR2 ANQGSEA. The CDR3 has 11 amino acids. Deletions cut 7 bases from V and 4 bases from J, with 11 bases between.

This clonotype was picked up a small number of times. The chain uses TRBV9 and TRBJ2-5; D perhaps matches TRBD2 (6 bases). The CDR3 spans 15 residues. Germline CDR1 is SGDLS and CDR2 is YYNGEE. The V gene lost 1 base and the J gene lost 2 bases, with 12 bases spanning the gap. DNA for the CDR3: TGTGCCAGCAGCGTATATGGCGGGGCTCAAGAGACCCAGTACTTC. Translation gives CASSVYGGAQETQYF. Using reference TRBV9 and TRBJ2-5 for the parts outside the CDR3, the full variable domain is DSGVTQTPKHLITATGQRVTLRCSPRSGDLSVYWYQQSLDQGLQFLIQYYNGEERAKGNILERFSAQQFPDLHSELNLSSLELGDSALYFCASSVYGGAQETQYFGPGTRLLVL.

This chain links TRBV11-3 with TRBJ2-5; D possibly corresponds to TRBD2 (6 bases). Trimming left V 6 bases short and J 5 bases short, with 22 bases between. This CDR3 region has 16 residues. Germline values: CDR1 SGHNT, CDR2 YENEEA. Here the CDR3 reads CASSPSLAGPGETQYF. The CDR3 DNA follows: TGTGCCAGCAGTCCAAGTCTGGCGGGGCCGGGCGAGACCCAGTACTTC.

The CDR3 DNA is TGTGCCAGCAGCTTAGGGCAGTCGGGGACATGGGAAAAACTGTTTTTT. Its translation: CASSLGQSGTWEKLFF. The chain combines TRBV7-3 with TRBJ1-4; weak D call: TRBD1 (6 bases). Germline lookup yields CDR1 SGHTA and CDR2 FQGTGA. The CDR3 consists of 16 residues. The V end lost 2 bases, the J end lost 8 bases, and 18 bases lay between the germline ends.

This clonotype was counted once. V gene TRBV2 combines with J gene TRBJ2-5; 13 nucleotides align to TRBD2. CDR1 SNHLY and CDR2 FYNNEI come from the germline V gene. The CDR3 sequence is 18 residues long. Losses at the gene ends were 6 bases for V and 3 bases for J; bases not matched to a gene: 13. The CDR3, as DNA: TGTGCCAGCAGAGCCCGGACTAGCGGGGGCCTAACCAAAGAGACCCAGTACTTC. Amino acids: CASRARTSGGLTKETQYF.

This clonotype was found a few times. The rearrangement links TRBV7-2 to TRBJ1-2, with D possibly matching TRBD1 (5 bases). V lost 5 bases to trimming and J lost 2 bases, with 15 bases between them. The CDR3 is 15 amino acids. Germline CDR1 and CDR2: SGHTA and FQGNSA. Here the CDR3 reads CASSPYRQLNYGYTF. The CDR3 DNA follows: TGTGCCAGCAGCCCTTACCGACAGTTAAACTATGGCTACACCTTC.

V usage is TRBV19 and J usage is TRBJ1-2; D is unclear. Trimming removed 8 bases from V and 7 bases from J, with 20 bases in between. CDR3 size: 14 residues. Germline values: CDR1 LNHDA, CDR2 SQIVND (reference sequence). This CDR3 is CASAAMDGSSGYTF. CDR3 coding DNA: TGTGCCAGTGCTGCAATGGACGGGTCCTCTGGCTACACCTTC. The full variable domain, its missing parts supplied by reference TRBV19 and TRBJ1-2, is DGGITQSPKYLFRKEGQNVTLSCEQNLNHDAMYWYRQDPGQGLRLIYYSQIVNDFQKGDIAEGYSVSREKKESFPLTVTSAQKNPTAFYLCASAAMDGSSGYTFGSGTRLTVV.

This clonotype was detected many times. The chain couples TRBV4-2 to TRBJ1-2; D gene ambiguous. Germline CDR1 and CDR2: LGHNA and YNFKEQ. This CDR3 has 14 residues. V was trimmed by 0 bases and J by 4 bases, leaving 9 bases between them. The CDR3 loop reads CASSQDLDGYGYTF. In DNA form, the CDR3 reads TGTGCCAGCAGCCAAGATCTCGACGGCTATGGCTACACCTTC.

In the case of this clonotype: A much more abundant neighbour one base away suggests this may be a read error. The chain carries TRBV9 and TRBJ1-2, with D hard to call. The V gene's germline CDR1 is SGDLS and CDR2 YYNGEE. The CDR3 has 13 amino acids. V shed 9 bases and J shed 2 bases, with 14 bases lying between them. In DNA form, the CDR3 reads TGTGCCAACAGAAACGTCCTAAACTATGGCTACACCTTC. Its translation is CANRNVLNYGYTF.

This clonotype was seen more than once but under ten times. J is TRBJ1-2 and V is TRBV2, with 8 nucleotides matching TRBD1. The germline V gene encodes CDR1 SNHLY and CDR2 FYNNEI. With V trimmed by 7 bases and J by 6 bases, 7 bases remained unmatched. The length of the CDR3 is 13 residues. The CDR3 loop is CASNPGGADGYTF. CDR3 nucleotide sequence: TGTGCCAGCAACCCAGGGGGCGCCGATGGCTACACCTTC.